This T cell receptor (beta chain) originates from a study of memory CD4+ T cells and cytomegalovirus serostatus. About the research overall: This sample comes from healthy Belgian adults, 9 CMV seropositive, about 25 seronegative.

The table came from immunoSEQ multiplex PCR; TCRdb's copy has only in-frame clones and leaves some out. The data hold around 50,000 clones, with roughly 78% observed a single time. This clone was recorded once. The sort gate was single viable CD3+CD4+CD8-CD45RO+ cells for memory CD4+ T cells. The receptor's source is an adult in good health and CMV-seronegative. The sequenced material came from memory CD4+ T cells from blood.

The CDR3 DNA is TGTGCCAGCAGCCGCCGGACAGGGATATCGTCTGAAGCTTTCTTT. Translating gives CASSRRTGISSEAFF. The chain uses TRBV5-4 and TRBJ1-1, with TRBD1 identical over 8 bases. Per germline, CDR1 SGHNT and CDR2 YYREEE (reference sequence). The CDR3 has 15 residues. J gave up 6 bases and V 4 bases, and 11 bases lay outside the gene matches.